One sample yielded the 29 T cell receptor beta chains listed below, sequenced in a study of regulatory T cells in long-lasting Graves disease. In building TCR beta libraries, iRepertoire HTBI primers were used together with Arm-PCR of CDR3 regions. TCRdb passed the multiplex PCR reads through MiXCR, listing each CDR3 protein once. The data contain about 340,000 distinct CDR3 sequences, roughly 21% of them singletons. As to time point: persistent/refractory GD, antithyroid drugs over 5 years with positive TRAb. Making the TCR library involved RNA that had been extracted from PBMCs. The sequences come from peripheral blood mononuclear cells (PBMCs), collected when the disease was refractory, from a patient treated with antithyroid drugs. The receptors were sampled from a female donor with Graves disease.

This clonotype occurred a few times. The V call is TRBV7-9, the J call TRBJ2-1; tentatively, D is TRBD2 (5 bases). Trimming removed 1 base at V and 5 bases at J, with 6 bases between. The CDR3 runs to 13 residues. CDR1 and CDR2 from the germline V gene are SEHNR and FQNEAQ (reference sequence). The CDR3 protein is CASSLELDNEQFF. The CDR3 DNA sequence: TGTGCCAGCAGCTTAGAACTAGACAATGAGCAGTTCTTC.

This clonotype appeared many times. This chain joins TRBV6-9 and TRBJ1-1; 7 bases map to TRBD1. J was trimmed by 5 bases and V by 3 bases; bases with no gene match: 9. The CDR3 covers 15 residues. The germline CDR1 and CDR2 sequences are MNHGY and SVAAGI. The CDR3 is CASSYAVTGSTEAFF. The CDR3 DNA reads as TGTGCCAGCAGTTACGCTGTGACAGGGTCGACTGAAGCTTTCTTT.

This clonotype has more than one count but fewer than ten. The chain is built from TRBV10-3 and TRBJ2-7; 8 bases are a match to TRBD2. Germline trimming cut 8 bases from V and 3 bases from J; bases unmatched to any gene: 12. This CDR3 comprises 15 residues. Looked up from germline, CDR1 is ENHRY and CDR2 is SYGVKD. CDR3 in amino acids: CAIREREQPNYEQYF. Here the CDR3 DNA reads TGTGCCATCCGGGAGCGGGAGCAACCCAACTACGAGCAGTACTTC.

The chain couples TRBV20-1 to TRBJ1-6; the D gene is possibly TRBD1 (5 bases). Trimming shortened V by 7 bases and J by 7 bases, and 17 bases separated the two germline ends. CDR1 and CDR2 (germline): DFQATT, SNEGSKA (reference sequence). The CDR3 is made up of 14 amino acids. The CDR3 nucleotides are TGCAGTGTCGAGGGCGGGGCAGGGAATTCACCCCTCCACTTT. It encodes CSVEGGAGNSPLHF.

This chain links TRBV9 with TRBJ1-3; D might be TRBD1 (5 bases). The germline CDR1 and CDR2 sequences are SGDLS and YYNGEE. V lost 2 bases, J lost 0 bases, and 12 bases lay in between. CDR3 length equals 16 residues. CDR3 region: CASSVGLGGSGNTIYF. CDR3 DNA sequence: TGTGCCAGCAGCGTCGGGCTCGGGGGCTCTGGAAACACCATATATTTT.

This clonotype was observed a few times. A junction end diverges from the germline sequence, so it may reflect a read error. The gene calls are TRBV7-2 and TRBJ2-2; TRBD1 matches 11 bases. CDR3 size: 16 residues. Germline-derived CDR1 and CDR2 are SGHTA and FQGNSA. The CDR3 region has the DNA TGTGCCAGCAGCTTAGCAAGGGACAGGGGGTCCGGGGGGCTGTTTTTT. It is translated as CASSLARDRGSGGLFF.

This clonotype was counted ten times or more. For the CDR3, the DNA is TGTGCCAGCAGCCTCCTCAGTTGGGCCAGGGGGGCAAAAAACATTCAGTACTTC. Its translation: CASSLLSWARGAKNIQYF. The rearrangement joins TRBV14 to TRBJ2-4, with D maybe TRBD1 (7 bases). The germline V gene encodes CDR1 SGHDN and CDR2 FVKESK. The CDR3 has 18 amino acids. V gave up 4 bases and J gave up 4 bases, with 23 bases separating them.

This clonotype was seen many times. V and J are TRBV2 and TRBJ1-3, with 7 positions matching TRBD1. CDR1 is SNHLY and CDR2 is FYNNEI in the germline V gene. Trimming took 5 bases from V and 0 from J; bases not matched to a gene: 7. The CDR3 is 16 amino acids. The CDR3 is CASSRGQLTSGNTIYF. As DNA, the CDR3 is TGTGCCAGCAGTAGGGGACAGCTAACCTCTGGAAACACCATATATTTT.

As DNA, the CDR3 is TGTGCCAGTAGGACTCAACAGGGGGCGACCACTGAAGCTTTCTTT. It encodes CASRTQQGATTEAFF. This sequence joins TRBV19 and TRBJ1-1; 9 positions match TRBD1. Germline CDR1 LNHDA, CDR2 SQIVND (reference sequence). J lost 4 bases, V lost 6 bases, and 9 bases had no gene match. The CDR3 consists of 15 residues.

The chain links TRBV7-9 to TRBJ1-2; D might be TRBD1 (6 bases). The germline V gene has CDR1 SEHNR and CDR2 FQNEAQ (reference sequence). CDR3 length equals 16 residues. V was clipped by 5 bases and J by 0 bases, with 16 bases between them. The CDR3 here is CASSPTTGLPNYGYTF. In DNA, the CDR3 is TGTGCCAGCAGCCCAACAACAGGGCTCCCTAACTATGGCTACACCTTC. The full variable domain, in which reference TRBV7-9 and TRBJ1-2 provide the parts outside the CDR3, is DTGVSQNPRHKITKRGQNVTFRCDPISEHNRLYWYRQTLGQGPEFLTYFQNEAQLEKSRLLSDRFSAERPKGSFSTLEIQRTEQGDSAMYLCASSPTTGLPNYGYTFGSGTRLTVV.

This clonotype was detected only a few times. V gene TRBV18 combines with J gene TRBJ2-2; D unresolved. The V and J ends lost 3 bases and 5 bases respectively, with 13 bases between them. The CDR3 is 15 amino acids. Germline-derived CDR1 and CDR2 are KGHSH and LQKENI. The CDR3 bases are TGTGCCAGCTCACCCGACTTCGGTGGAACCGGGGAGCTGTTTTTT. As protein: CASSPDFGGTGELFF.

As regards this clonotype: One junction end disagrees with the germline gene, perhaps due to a read error. V gene TRBV4-1 combines with J gene TRBJ2-3; weak D call: TRBD1 (6 bases). This CDR3 has 15 residues. The germline CDR1 and CDR2 sequences are MGHRA and YSYEKL. Here the CDR3 DNA reads TGCGCCAGCAGCCAAGAAAAATGGGACACAGATACGAAGTATTTT. This encodes CASSQEKWDTDTKYF.

The chain joins TRBV2 to TRBJ2-1; the D gene is possibly TRBD2 (6 bases). Trimming stripped 3 bases from V and 3 bases from J, with 12 bases between. The CDR3 runs to 15 residues. Germline-derived CDR1 and CDR2 are SNHLY and FYNNEI. The CDR3 region is CASSEMGGVYNEQFF. CDR3 nucleotides: TGTGCCAGCAGTGAGATGGGGGGAGTCTACAATGAGCAGTTCTTC. The full variable domain, in which reference TRBV2 and TRBJ2-1 provide the parts outside the CDR3, is EPEVTQTPSHQVTQMGQEVILRCVPISNHLYFYWYRQILGQKVEFLVSFYNNEISEKSEIFDDQFSVERPDGSNFTLKIRSTKLEDSAMYFCASSEMGGVYNEQFFGPGTRLTVL.

This clonotype showed up many times. This chain connects TRBV6-1 to TRBJ1-6; TRBD1 agrees at 7 bases. Germline-derived CDR1 and CDR2 are MNHNS and SASEGT. V shed 1 base and J 7 bases; nucleotides not matched to a gene: 4. This CDR3 has 15 residues. The CDR3 loop is CASSEDEGANSPLHF. For the CDR3, the DNA is TGTGCCAGCAGTGAAGATGAGGGGGCAAATTCACCCCTCCACTTT.

This chain joins TRBV12-3 or TRBV12-4 and TRBJ1-5; D is perhaps TRBD1 (6 bases). The CDR3 is made up of 15 amino acids. The V gene lost 3 bases and the J gene lost 6 bases, with 15 bases spanning the gap. The CDR3 here is CASSFGTGIIQPQHF. DNA of the CDR3: TGTGCCAGCAGTTTCGGAACAGGGATAATTCAGCCCCAGCATTTT.

The J gene is TRBJ1-5, the V gene TRBV5-1; 9 nucleotides line up with TRBD1. The CDR3 contains 14 residues. Germline CDR1 is SGHRS and CDR2 is YFSETQ. J was trimmed by 4 bases and V by 4 bases; bases with no gene match: 3. For the CDR3, the DNA is TGCGCCAGCAGCGTGACAGGGGGGAATCAGCCCCAGCATTTT. It codes for CASSVTGGNQPQHF. Together with reference TRBV5-1 and TRBJ1-5, the CDR3 gives the full variable domain: KAGVTQTPRYLIKTRGQQVTLSCSPISGHRSVSWYQQTPGQGLQFLFEYFSETQRNKGNFPGRFSGRQFSNSRSEMNVSTLELGDSALYLCASSVTGGNQPQHFGDGTRLSIL.

This clonotype occurred many times. This chain joins TRBV30 and TRBJ1-6; D remains ambiguous. Germline CDR1 reads GTSNPN; CDR2 reads SVGIG (reference sequence). This CDR3 region has 13 residues. V lost 1 base, J lost 9 bases, and 10 bases lay in between. In nucleotides, the CDR3 is TGTGCCTGGAGTGAGCAGTTCGGTTCACCCCTCCACTTT. Its translation: CAWSEQFGSPLHF. The whole variable domain, filled in from reference TRBV30 and TRBJ1-6, reads SQTIHQWPATLVQPVGSPLSLECTVEGTSNPNLYWYRQAAGRGLQLLFYSVGIGQISSEVPQNLSASRPQDRQFILSSKKLLLSDSGFYLCAWSEQFGSPLHFGNGTRLTVT.

V gene TRBV6-9 combines with J gene TRBJ2-7, with 14 bases aligning to TRBD2. V gave up 3 bases and J gave up 7 bases; unmatched junction bases: 11. From germline, CDR1 is MNHGY and CDR2 SVAAGI. The length of the CDR3 is 17 residues. The chain's CDR3 is CASSYSGLAGGVREQYF. The CDR3 nucleotides are TGTGCCAGCAGTTACTCAGGACTAGCGGGAGGCGTTAGGGAGCAGTACTTC.

This clonotype was seen repeatedly, ten times or more. The DNA for the CDR3 is TGTGCCAGCAGCCCCAGATCAGGGGGGTTTGGTGAAAAACTGTTTTTT. It codes for CASSPRSGGFGEKLFF. The rearrangement uses TRBV3-1 and TRBJ1-4; TRBD1 matches at 7 bases. Germline CDR1 is LGHDT and CDR2 is YNNKEL (reference sequence). The CDR3 extends over 16 amino acids. J was trimmed by 7 bases and V by 4 bases; bases with no gene match: 12.

This chain links TRBV6-2 or TRBV6-3 with TRBJ2-7, with D unresolved. Germline V CDR1 and CDR2: MNHEY, SVGEGT. The CDR3 totals 16 residues. V was pared by 0 bases and J by 3 bases, with 15 bases between. The CDR3 nucleotides read TGTGCCAGCAGTTACTCGAAGGGTGGTTTGGGCTACGAGCAGTACTTC. Protein: CASSYSKGGLGYEQYF.

This clonotype was recorded a few times. This sequence joins TRBV24-1 and TRBJ2-7; D is possibly TRBD1 (5 bases). Germline values: CDR1 KGHDR, CDR2 SFDVKD. This CDR3 spans 15 amino acids. Trimming removed 5 bases at V and 6 bases at J, with 19 bases between. This chain's CDR3 is CATSVGRTGAAEQYF. The CDR3 nucleotides are TGTGCCACCAGTGTGGGGCGGACGGGCGCGGCCGAGCAGTACTTC.

Many counts were recorded for this clonotype. The chain links TRBV28 to TRBJ2-5; maybe TRBD2 (5 bases). This CDR3 spans 13 amino acids. Trimming removed 8 bases at V and 5 bases at J, with 15 bases between. Germline V gives CDR1 MDHEN, CDR2 SYDVKM. CDR3 DNA sequence: TGTGCCAGCGCCGTGGGTTCGGGGGAGACCCAGTACTTC. As protein: CASAVGSGETQYF.

The table lists this clonotype with a few counts. The chain uses TRBV7-9 and TRBJ1-3; 9 bases are shared with TRBD1. Unmatched junction bases numbered 5, after V lost 5 bases and J lost 0 bases. Germline V lookup: CDR1 SEHNR, CDR2 FQNEAQ (reference sequence). The CDR3 extends over 16 amino acids. CDR3 coding DNA: TGTGCCAGCAGCACCCGGGACAGGGCCTCTGGAAACACCATATATTTT. Encoded protein: CASSTRDRASGNTIYF.

This chain links TRBV7-2 with TRBJ2-2; D is ambiguous. The CDR3 consists of 13 residues. Germline V lookup: CDR1 SGHTA, CDR2 FQGNSA. The V gene lost 5 bases and the J gene lost 8 bases, with 12 bases spanning the gap. The CDR3 loop reads CASSPFDVGELFF. The CDR3 nucleotides are TGTGCCAGCAGCCCCTTTGACGTAGGGGAGCTGTTTTTT.

V gene TRBV4-3 combines with J gene TRBJ1-2; possibly TRBD1 for D (6 bases). This CDR3 region has 15 residues. CDR1 is LGHNA, CDR2 YSLEER, per germline. V dropped 2 bases and J dropped 3 bases, with 13 bases sitting between them. The CDR3 reads CASSQIQGGYYGYTF. The CDR3 region has the DNA TGCGCCAGCAGCCAAATACAGGGAGGGTACTATGGCTACACCTTC.

This clonotype was seen only a few times. The rearrangement uses TRBV20-1 and TRBJ2-6; perhaps TRBD1 as D (6 bases). V dropped 4 bases and J dropped 0 bases, with 10 bases sitting between them. CDR3 length equals 15 residues. CDR1 and CDR2 from the germline V gene are DFQATT and SNEGSKA (reference sequence). Here the CDR3 DNA reads TGCAGTGCTATTAAAGGGGGCTCTGGGGCCAACGTCCTGACTTTC. Residues: CSAIKGGSGANVLTF.

This clonotype has just a few counts. This chain uses TRBV5-1 with TRBJ2-5, with 7 bases fitting TRBD2. V was pared by 4 bases and J by 2 bases, with 8 bases of the junction left unmatched. The CDR3 covers 15 residues. Germline V lookup: CDR1 SGHRS, CDR2 YFSETQ. In DNA, the CDR3 is TGCGCCAGCAGCATAGGGACTAAAGATCAAGAGACCCAGTACTTC. Translation gives CASSIGTKDQETQYF.

The chain couples TRBV7-2 to TRBJ2-7, with 7 bases fitting TRBD1. The CDR3 length is 15 residues. The trim removed 4 bases at V and 2 bases at J, leaving 8 bases unmatched. Germline loops: CDR1 SGHTA, CDR2 FQGNSA. CDR3 sequence: CASSSPRGPTYEQYF. The DNA of the CDR3 is TGTGCCAGCAGCTCCCCGAGGGGGCCCACCTACGAGCAGTACTTC.

This clonotype was detected a few times. The V call is TRBV20-1, the J call TRBJ2-7, with 10 bases matching TRBD1. Germline lookup yields CDR1 DFQATT and CDR2 SNEGSKA (reference sequence). The CDR3 is made up of 16 amino acids. Losses at the gene ends were 1 base for V and 2 bases for J; bases not matched to a gene: 8. CDR3 in amino acids: CSARGQGQGTAYEQYF. The DNA of the CDR3 is TGCAGTGCTAGAGGGCAGGGACAGGGGACCGCCTACGAGCAGTACTTC.